This T cell receptor (beta chain) emerged from a study of blood T cell repertoires in COVID-19. Study-wide context: Donors in the United States, Italy and Spain gave samples during acute or convalescent COVID-19. PBMCs, B-cell-depleted T cells, or T cells were the source of the cDNA or gDNA that made up the material.

Assay used: immunoSEQ multiplex PCR; TCRdb lists only in-frame clones, some missing. The table records 72,000 or so clones, about 90% of them present only once. The CDR3 is 16 amino acids. The V and J ends lost 0 bases and 1 base respectively, with 13 bases between them. Germline V CDR1 and CDR2: MNHEY, SVGEGT. The origin of this receptor is a man aged 50-60 years with active COVID-19. The rearrangement joins TRBV6-2 or TRBV6-3 to TRBJ2-7; TRBD1 is a possible D gene (5 bases). Sequencing was carried out using peripheral blood. In nucleotides, the CDR3 is TGTGCCAGCAGTTACTCAACAGGTCCCTCTTCCTACGAGCAGTACTTC. It specifies CASSYSTGPSSYEQYF.